This is a list of T cell receptor beta chains from one sample in a study of long-term antiretroviral therapy in people with HIV. Produced via immunoSEQ multiplex PCR; TCRdb's table is partial and in-frame only. The table has over 25,000 clones, over 90% seen once; the top ten hold 10%. The sequencing used unsorted PBMCs, collected 6.2 years after starting antiretroviral therapy. Receptors were obtained from a man aged 35 to 55 with HIV. Each CDR3 is given with its conserved first and last residue. A D gene is named only where the DNA matches it firmly. Clone size is shown for a subset of rows, as once, few, many or a class of expanded clone.

v_call	d_call	j_call	clone_size	cdr3_aa	cdr3_nt
TRBV7-6	.	TRBJ2-7	.	CASSSPGEQYF	TGTGCCAGCAGCTCCCCTGGCGAGCAGTACTTC
TRBV19	.	TRBJ1-4	.	CASSPHLDSDSNEKLFF	TGTGCCAGTAGTCCGCACCTCGACAGCGACTCTAATGAAAAACTGTTTTTT
TRBV5-6	TRBD2	TRBJ2-3	.	CASSPESSGGWDTQYF	TGTGCCAGCAGCCCGGAGTCTAGCGGGGGATGGGATACGCAGTATTTT
TRBV5-1	.	TRBJ2-2	.	CASSVDSGELFF	TGCGCCAGCAGCGTGGACTCCGGGGAGCTGTTTTTT
TRBV4-3	TRBD2	TRBJ2-1	.	CASSQVGGTSGYNEQFF	TGCGCCAGCAGCCAAGTCGGGGGGACTAGCGGTTACAATGAGCAGTTCTTC
TRBV28	.	TRBJ1-5	.	CASSSQQANQPQHF	TGTGCCAGCAGTTCGCAACAGGCTAATCAGCCCCAGCATTTT
TRBV19	.	TRBJ2-3	.	CASTTLGADTQYF	TGTGCCAGTACCACCCTGGGGGCAGATACGCAGTATTTT
TRBV5-4	.	TRBJ1-4	once	CASSSSTAHNEKLFF	TGTGCCAGCAGCTCTTCAACAGCCCATAATGAAAAACTGTTTTTT
TRBV5-1	.	TRBJ1-2	.	CASSLEGFGYTF	TGCGCCAGCAGCTTGGAAGGGTTTGGCTACACCTTC
TRBV30	.	TRBJ2-7	.	CAWSNAREQYF	TGTGCCTGGAGTAACGCGAGGGAGCAGTACTTC
TRBV18	.	TRBJ1-5	.	CASSPTDNQPQHF	TGTGCCAGCTCACCAACAGATAATCAGCCCCAGCATTTT
TRBV7-9	TRBD1	TRBJ1-1	.	CASRSPPQGARTEAFF	TGTGCCAGCAGGTCACCTCCACAGGGGGCGCGAACTGAAGCTTTCTTT
TRBV9	.	TRBJ2-3	.	CASSENVLSTDTQYF	TGTGCCAGCAGCGAAAACGTCCTGAGCACAGATACGCAGTATTTT
TRBV27	.	TRBJ1-3	.	CASSLSASAWGNTIYF	TGTGCCAGCAGTTTGTCGGCCTCGGCGTGGGGAAACACCATATATTTT
TRBV25-1	.	TRBJ2-1	.	CASRRTNEQFF	TGTGCCAGCCGCAGGACCAATGAGCAGTTCTTC
TRBV4-3	TRBD1	TRBJ2-6	once	CASSQGDSHSGANVLTF	TGCGCCAGCAGCCAAGGGGACAGCCACTCTGGGGCCAACGTCCTGACTTTC
TRBV5-1	.	TRBJ2-1	.	CASSLWVGNNEQFF	TGCGCCAGCAGCTTGTGGGTCGGGAATAATGAGCAGTTCTTC
TRBV6-1	.	TRBJ2-5	.	CASSALQETQYF	TGTGCCAGCAGTGCTCTACAAGAGACCCAGTACTTC
TRBV19	.	TRBJ2-5	.	CASSPGQRETQYF	TGTGCCAGTAGTCCCGGACAGCGGGAGACCCAGTACTTC
TRBV27	.	TRBJ2-2	.	CASSFANTGELFF	TGTGCCAGCAGCTTTGCGAACACCGGGGAGCTGTTTTTT
TRBV9	.	TRBJ1-1	once	CASSVFDRAGGTEAFF	TGTGCCAGCAGCGTATTTGACCGAGCGGGGGGGACTGAAGCTTTCTTT
TRBV9	.	TRBJ1-1	.	CASSPQTGWSTEAFF	TGTGCCAGCAGCCCACAGACAGGTTGGAGCACTGAAGCTTTCTTT
TRBV5-6	.	TRBJ1-3	.	CASSLRIDRSSGNTIYF	TGTGCCAGCAGCTTACGGATAGACCGTAGCTCTGGAAACACCATATATTTT
TRBV4-1	.	TRBJ2-1	.	CASTSHREEQFF	TGCGCCAGCACTAGCCATAGGGAAGAGCAGTTCTTC
TRBV7-9	TRBD1	TRBJ1-1	.	CASSLDRGVREAFF	TGTGCCAGCAGCTTAGACAGGGGGGTTCGAGAAGCTTTCTTT
TRBV7-2	.	TRBJ2-3	.	CASSLVDLVKGTQYF	TGTGCCAGCAGCTTAGTCGACCTGGTCAAGGGTACGCAGTATTTT
TRBV4-1	.	TRBJ2-3	.	CASSDALLGAGGADTQYF	TGCGCCAGCAGCGACGCACTTTTGGGGGCCGGCGGGGCAGATACGCAGTATTTT
TRBV29-1	.	TRBJ2-1	.	CSVDRGLMNEQFF	TGCAGCGTTGACAGGGGCCTAATGAATGAGCAGTTCTTC
TRBV2	.	TRBJ2-3	.	CASRPGGTVTDTQYF	TGTGCCAGCAGACCCGGGGGGACAGTTACAGATACGCAGTATTTT
TRBV9	TRBD2	TRBJ2-3	few	CASSVVGLASGRDTQYF	TGTGCCAGCAGCGTAGTTGGTTTAGCTAGCGGGAGAGATACGCAGTATTTT
TRBV19	.	TRBJ1-3	few	CASSDPDSGNTIYF	TGTGCCAGTAGCGACCCCGACTCTGGAAACACCATATATTTT
TRBV7-8	.	TRBJ1-1	.	CASSQDRNTEAFF	TGTGCCAGCAGCCAGGACCGGAACACTGAAGCTTTCTTT
TRBV2	TRBD2	TRBJ2-1	.	CASSEPGTSGGGSYNEQFF	TGTGCCAGCAGTGAACCAGGGACTAGCGGAGGGGGCTCCTACAATGAGCAGTTCTTC
TRBV19	.	TRBJ1-5	.	CASSPWDGPNQPQHF	TGTGCCAGTAGTCCCTGGGACGGACCCAATCAGCCCCAGCATTTT
TRBV25-1	TRBD1	TRBJ2-1	.	CASRGQGYNEQFF	TGTGCCAGCAGGGGACAGGGTTACAATGAGCAGTTCTTC
TRBV7-8	TRBD1	TRBJ2-1	.	CASSLRDRAYNEQFF	TGTGCCAGCAGCTTACGGGACAGGGCCTACAATGAGCAGTTCTTC
TRBV6-6	.	TRBJ2-7	.	CASSSSIAGGGGEQYF	TGTGCCAGCAGTTCGTCAATCGCTGGAGGGGGCGGCGAGCAGTACTTC
TRBV28	TRBD2	TRBJ2-7	.	CASSFGRGGAGNEQYF	TGTGCCAGCAGTTTCGGTCGGGGGGGAGCAGGAAACGAGCAGTACTTC
TRBV11-2	.	TRBJ1-1	.	CASSLWGRGTEAFF	TGTGCCAGCAGTCTATGGGGGAGAGGCACTGAAGCTTTCTTT
TRBV10-3	.	TRBJ1-6	.	CAINGGENSPLHF	TGTGCCATCAATGGGGGGGAGAATTCACCCCTCCACTTT
TRBV2	.	TRBJ2-7	.	CASLGNSYEQYF	TGTGCCAGCCTAGGGAACTCCTACGAGCAGTACTTC
TRBV6-1	TRBD1	TRBJ2-5	.	CASSAGTGAETQYF	TGTGCCAGCAGTGCCGGGACAGGGGCAGAGACCCAGTACTTC
TRBV6-1	.	TRBJ1-4	.	CASSEALRTSNEKLFF	TGTGCCAGCAGTGAAGCACTAAGGACCTCCAATGAAAAACTGTTTTTT